Listed below are T cell receptor beta chains from one sample, sequenced in a study of cytomegalovirus exposure and HLA in healthy donors. Data came from immunoSEQ multiplex PCR; TCRdb stores just in-frame clones and leaves some out. The repertoire holds over 150,000 clones, with approximately 90% as singletons. The sample was PBMCs. The origin of the receptors is a woman aged 25 to 39 in good health and CMV-seronegative. Each CDR3 is given with its conserved first and last residue. The D gene is left open where the match is weak. A row's size may be missing; if present it is once, few, many or a size class.

-	TRBV5-1	TRBJ1-2	-	16	CASSFDRRTPNYGYTF	TGCGCCAGCAGCTTTGATAGGCGGACACCCAACTATGGCTACACCTTC
-	TRBV19	TRBJ1-2	-	13	CASSTRTAYGYTF	TGTGCCAGTAGTACGCGGACAGCCTATGGCTACACCTTC
-	TRBV9	TRBJ1-1	-	15	CASSSIPAGNTEAFF	TGTGCCAGCAGCTCAATCCCCGCGGGGAACACTGAAGCTTTCTTT
TRBD2	TRBV29-1	TRBJ2-5	-	14	CSVSGTSLQETQYF	TGCAGCGTTTCCGGGACTAGCCTTCAAGAGACCCAGTACTTC
-	TRBV6-5	TRBJ1-4	-	13	CASRRQETGKLFF	TGTGCCAGCAGGAGACAGGAGACGGGGAAACTGTTTTTT
-	TRBV6-5	TRBJ1-2	-	14	CASNAGDTNYGYTF	TGTGCCAGCAATGCAGGGGATACTAACTATGGCTACACCTTC
-	TRBV7-3	TRBJ2-7	-	15	CASSLGRGIGDEQYF	TGTGCCAGCAGCTTAGGCAGGGGAATCGGCGACGAGCAGTACTTC
-	TRBV6-7	TRBJ1-5	-	17	CAYPFRGLGNSNQPQHF	TGTGCCTACCCCTTCCGAGGGCTAGGTAATAGCAATCAGCCCCAGCATTTT
TRBD2	TRBV4-1	TRBJ2-3	few	15	CASSQWASGVDTQYF	TGCGCCAGCAGCCAATGGGCTAGCGGGGTAGATACGCAGTATTTT
-	TRBV29-1	TRBJ1-1	-	11	CSVWTGRGAFF	TGCAGCGTCTGGACGGGGAGGGGGGCTTTCTTT
TRBD2	TRBV4-3	TRBJ2-5	-	16	CASSQRLAGDLRTQYF	TGCGCCAGCAGCCAAAGACTAGCGGGGGACCTGAGAACCCAGTACTTC
-	TRBV5-1	TRBJ1-1	few	16	CASSSLGTGQNTEAFF	TGCGCCAGCAGCTCCTTGGGAACGGGACAGAACACTGAAGCTTTCTTT
TRBD1	TRBV6-6	TRBJ2-7	-	16	CASMAPGTASSYEQYF	TGTGCCAGCATGGCCCCCGGGACAGCAAGCTCCTACGAGCAGTACTTC
TRBD2	TRBV7-9	TRBJ2-1	-	13	CASSLSGGNEQFF	TGTGCCAGCAGCTTGTCGGGGGGAAATGAGCAGTTCTTC
TRBD1	TRBV11-2	TRBJ1-1	-	15	CASSPWDRGRAEAFF	TGTGCCAGCAGCCCGTGGGACAGGGGTAGGGCTGAAGCTTTCTTT
TRBD2	TRBV9	TRBJ2-3	-	17	CASSVGSGGQNTDTQYF	TGTGCCAGCAGCGTAGGGAGCGGGGGCCAAAACACAGATACGCAGTATTTT
-	TRBV6-1	TRBJ1-5	-	15	CASSAGGGSNQPQHF	TGTGCCAGCAGTGCCGGGGGAGGGAGCAATCAGCCCCAGCATTTT
-	TRBV28	TRBJ2-2	-	12	CASFPNTGELFF	TGTGCCAGCTTTCCAAACACCGGGGAGCTGTTTTTT
TRBD1	TRBV4-3	TRBJ2-1	-	16	CASSQEWGQAYNEQFF	TGCGCCAGCAGCCAAGAGTGGGGACAGGCCTACAATGAGCAGTTCTTC
-	TRBV5-6	TRBJ1-1	-	14	CASSFRAFSTEAFF	TGTGCCAGCAGCTTCAGGGCTTTCAGCACTGAAGCTTTCTTT
-	TRBV7-2	TRBJ1-2	few	14	CASSLEGRSYGYTF	TGTGCCAGCAGCTTAGAGGGGCGGAGCTATGGCTACACCTTC
TRBD1	TRBV7-9	TRBJ2-5	-	15	CASSAPGQTQETQYF	TGTGCCAGCAGCGCCCCGGGACAGACGCAAGAGACCCAGTACTTC
TRBD2	TRBV5-1	TRBJ2-7	once	15	CASGPTSGVPGEQYF	TGCGCCAGCGGTCCGACTAGCGGGGTGCCGGGGGAGCAGTACTTC
-	TRBV11-2	TRBJ2-2	-	14	CASRRTTVAGELFF	TGTGCCAGCAGAAGGACAACAGTGGCCGGGGAGCTGTTTTTT
TRBD2	TRBV4-1	TRBJ2-3	once	21	CASSRAPPGTSGGADTDTQYF	TGCGCCAGCAGCCGAGCTCCTCCCGGGACTAGCGGGGGGGCTGACACAGATACGCAGTATTTT
TRBD1	TRBV6-6	TRBJ1-3	-	14	CASRRDSSGNTIYF	TGTGCCAGCAGGAGGGACAGCTCTGGAAACACCATATATTTT
TRBD2	TRBV7-2	TRBJ2-1	-	18	CASSSSLSGRGGVNEQFF	TGTGCCAGCAGCTCCTCTCTTTCTGGGCGGGGGGGCGTAAATGAGCAGTTCTTC
TRBD2	TRBV28	TRBJ2-5	-	16	CASSLFSSGGGETQYF	TGTGCCAGCAGTTTATTTTCTAGCGGGGGGGGAGAGACCCAGTACTTC
TRBD2	TRBV12-5	TRBJ2-7	-	12	CASARAGDEQYF	TGTGCTAGTGCGAGGGCGGGGGACGAGCAGTACTTC
-	TRBV5-4	TRBJ1-3	-	15	CASSLGPGSGNTIYF	TGTGCCAGCAGCTTGGGCCCAGGCTCTGGAAACACCATATATTTT
-	TRBV5-1	TRBJ1-3	few	14	CASSVEDQGNTIYF	TGCGCCAGCAGCGTGGAAGATCAGGGAAACACCATATATTTT
-	TRBV6-1	TRBJ1-5	few	13	CASSESSNQPQHF	TGTGCCAGCAGTGAGAGTAGCAATCAGCCCCAGCATTTT
TRBD2	TRBV19	TRBJ2-3	-	16	CASSILAGGTTDTQYF	TGTGCCAGTAGTATCCTAGCGGGAGGTACCACAGATACGCAGTATTTT
TRBD2	TRBV7-2	TRBJ2-2	-	14	CASSLLAGGGELFF	TGTGCCAGCAGCTTATTGGCGGGAGGCGGGGAGCTGTTTTTT
-	TRBV29-1	TRBJ2-3	-	15	CSVEGDLGAGDTQYF	TGCAGCGTTGAGGGTGACTTAGGGGCTGGAGATACGCAGTATTTT
TRBD1	TRBV7-9	TRBJ2-6	-	17	CASSPGQGAKGANVLTF	TGTGCCAGCAGCCCCGGACAGGGGGCAAAAGGGGCCAACGTCCTGACTTTC
TRBD1	TRBV6-5	TRBJ2-7	-	13	CASSRDRKYEQYF	TGTGCCAGCAGTCGGGACAGAAAATACGAGCAGTACTTC
TRBD1	TRBV5-6	TRBJ2-5	once	17	CASSLDRGQGAGETQYF	TGTGCCAGCAGTCTAGACAGGGGGCAAGGGGCTGGCGAGACCCAGTACTTC
-	TRBV28	TRBJ1-4	-	16	CASSSLGAGVREKLFF	TGTGCCAGCAGTTCTCTTGGTGCAGGGGTGCGGGAAAAACTGTTTTTT
TRBD2	TRBV7-6	TRBJ2-1	-	14	CASSPGLAWNEQFF	TGTGCCAGCAGTCCCGGACTAGCGTGGAATGAGCAGTTCTTC
-	TRBV6-5	TRBJ2-5	-	15	CASSYRRRGQVPQYF	TGTGCCAGCAGTTACCGTAGGCGGGGCCAGGTTCCCCAGTACTTC
TRBD1	TRBV19	TRBJ1-3	-	14	CASSITGAGTGVDF	TGTGCCAGTAGTATCACCGGTGCCGGGACAGGGGTGGATTTT
-	TRBV28	TRBJ2-5	-	16	CASSFWGRAVQETQYF	TGTGCCAGCAGTTTTTGGGGGCGGGCAGTCCAAGAGACCCAGTACTTC
TRBD2	TRBV5-1	TRBJ2-7	-	14	CASSSSGSAYEQYF	TGCGCCAGCAGCTCCAGCGGGAGTGCGTACGAGCAGTACTTC
TRBD1	TRBV5-1	TRBJ1-6	-	16	CASRDDRGRINSPLHF	TGCGCCAGCAGGGATGACAGGGGGCGAATTAATTCACCCCTCCACTTT